The clone carrying this T cell receptor (beta chain) has more than one count but fewer than ten. Time point indicated: patch test 1, 2 weeks after DPC sensitization. The treatment: therapeutic diphenylcyclopropenone sensitization with weekly scalp DPC. The data derive from a study of human T cells and chemical hapten exposure. TCRdb reanalysed the RACE reads using MiXCR and keeps one entry per CDR3 protein. The sample includes about 380,000 distinct CDR3 sequences, approximately 5.1% seen only once; the top ten take approximately 2.1%. Deletions cut 6 bases from V and 3 bases from J, with 11 bases between. CDR3 length: 13 amino acids. Germline V CDR1 and CDR2: MDHEN, SYDVKM.

The rearrangement joins TRBV28 to TRBJ2-5, with unresolved D. The sequence was obtained from a woman aged 50 to 60 with alopecia areata. Some clones in this sample may be carry-over from other donors' samples. The sample consisted of whole blood, taken in connection with sensitization to the hapten diphenylcyclopropenone (DPC). The CDR3 sequence: CASSSGFEETQYF. The CDR3 DNA reads as TGTGCCAGCAGCTCAGGCTTTGAAGAGACCCAGTACTTC.